This TCR beta chain was recorded in a study of radiotherapy plus CTLA-4 blockade in lung cancer. Study in general: Disease control was seen in approximately 29% of patients, objective responses in about 18%. General study findings and limits: TCR clones originating in tumors grew in number in blood after radiotherapy plus ipilimumab.

Focal radiation plus CTLA-4 blockade with ipilimumab was administered to patients who had chemo-refractory metastatic non-small-cell lung cancer. The assay was immunoSEQ multiplex PCR, and TCRdb's table has in-frame clones only and misses some. The data show 50,000 to 70,000 clones, 70% to 85% seen once. As to this clone: Its antigen is as yet unknown.

Germline-derived CDR1 and CDR2 are LGHNA and YSLEER. After removal of 6 bases from V and 4 bases from J, the junction contained 6 bases not matched to a gene. This CDR3 region has 16 residues. V gene TRBV4-3 combines with J gene TRBJ2-2; 12 bases align to TRBD2. The source material was peripheral blood, sampled from a patient treated with radiotherapy plus ipilimumab. The receptor was derived from a human donor with non-small cell lung cancer whose response to radiotherapy plus ipilimumab could not be evaluated. The CDR3 loop is CASSRASGRGTGELFF. The CDR3 coding sequence is TGCGCCAGCAGTCGCGCTAGCGGGAGGGGCACCGGGGAGCTGTTTTTT.